The 10 T cell receptor beta chains below come from one sample, sequenced in a study of T cell responses to AZD1222 COVID-19 vaccine. Repertoires were generated with immunoSEQ multiplex PCR, while TCRdb's copy carries only in-frame clones and drops some. The data show about 120,000 clones, with roughly 84% seen just once and about 1.2% held by the top ten. The sample in question was peripheral blood, obtained on day 0 of AZD1222 vaccination. All receptors come from an adult in good health.

The J gene is TRBJ1-1, the V gene TRBV10-1; TRBD1 might be the D (6 bases). Germline V lookup: CDR1 WNHNN, CDR2 SYGVQD (reference sequence). Trimming took 1 base from V and 4 from J, leaving 13 bases between them. The CDR3 consists of 15 residues. The CDR3 DNA sequence: TGCGCCAGCAGTGAGTTCCCAGGGGTCGGCACTGAAGCTTTCTTT. This sequence encodes CASSEFPGVGTEAFF.

In its sample, this clone was seen a few times. CDR3 sequence: CASSPTGTGAEKLFF. As DNA, the CDR3 is TGTGCCAGCTCACCTACCGGGACAGGGGCTGAAAAACTGTTTTTT. The V call is TRBV18, the J call TRBJ1-4; TRBD1 matches 10 bases. This CDR3 is 15 amino acids long. Looked up from germline, CDR1 is KGHSH and CDR2 is LQKENI. J was trimmed by 7 bases and V by 3 bases; bases with no gene match: 5.

The chain uses TRBV5-6 and TRBJ1-4; 11 bases are shared with TRBD1. CDR1 SGHDT and CDR2 YYEEEE come from the germline V gene. The CDR3 consists of 17 residues. V was pared by 3 bases and J by 8 bases, with 12 bases of the junction left unmatched. The CDR3 region is CASSSTGAGTGGEKLFF. In DNA, the CDR3 is TGTGCCAGCAGCTCCACCGGAGCCGGGACAGGGGGAGAAAAACTGTTTTTT.

As regards this clone: The sample has other DNA sequences that encode this CDR3 too. V is TRBV7-9 and J is TRBJ2-6; D gene ambiguous. The CDR3 is 15 residues long. The ends were cut back, 5 bases at V and 1 base at J, with 9 bases in the middle. Per germline, CDR1 SEHNR and CDR2 FQNEAQ (reference sequence). The CDR3 protein is CASSLSESGANVLTF. Here the CDR3 DNA reads TGTGCCAGCAGCCTAAGCGAATCTGGGGCCAACGTCCTGACTTTC.

The chain joins TRBV7-9 to TRBJ2-7; no clear D gene. The CDR3 sequence is 16 residues long. Looked up from germline, CDR1 is SEHNR and CDR2 is FQNEAQ (reference sequence). V gave up 2 bases and J gave up 4 bases, with 18 bases separating them. The CDR3 sequence: CASSLRQGPSTYEQYF. CDR3 bases: TGTGCCAGCAGCTTAAGGCAAGGCCCATCTACTTACGAGCAGTACTTC.

V gene TRBV5-4 combines with J gene TRBJ2-5; 7 bases align to TRBD2. Germline CDR1 reads SGHNT; CDR2 reads YYREEE (reference sequence). CDR3 length: 14 residues. The J segment lost 2 bases and the V segment lost 3 bases, leaving 4 bases of the junction unmatched. CDR3 protein: CASSSVRGQETQYF. In DNA, the CDR3 is TGTGCCAGCAGCTCGGTGCGGGGGCAAGAGACCCAGTACTTC.

In this sample, this clone turned up once. The CDR3 is CASSPGTGQYEQYF. Written as DNA, the CDR3 is TGCGCCAGCAGCCCCGGGACAGGGCAATACGAGCAGTACTTC. V gene TRBV5-1 combines with J gene TRBJ2-7; TRBD1 agrees at 9 bases. Germline-derived CDR1 and CDR2 are SGHRS and YFSETQ. The CDR3 length is 14 residues. Losses at the gene ends were 4 bases for V and 4 bases for J; bases not matched to a gene: 6.

V gene TRBV30 combines with J gene TRBJ1-6, with D unresolved. V lost 3 bases and J lost 4, with 10 bases in between. The CDR3 totals 14 residues. Germline assignment: CDR1 GTSNPN and CDR2 SVGIG (reference sequence). The CDR3 is CAWSAGIYNSPLHF. The CDR3 DNA follows: TGTGCCTGGAGCGCCGGGATTTATAATTCACCCCTCCACTTT. The full variable domain, rest sourced from reference TRBV30 and TRBJ1-6, is SQTIHQWPATLVQPVGSPLSLECTVEGTSNPNLYWYRQAAGRGLQLLFYSVGIGQISSEVPQNLSASRPQDRQFILSSKKLLLSDSGFYLCAWSAGIYNSPLHFGNGTRLTVT.

J is TRBJ2-7 and V is TRBV27, with a tentative D call TRBD1 (8 bases). From germline, CDR1 is MNHEY and CDR2 SMNVEV (reference sequence). This CDR3 contains 16 residues. V lost 4 bases, J lost 7 bases, and 23 bases lay in between. The CDR3 here is CASSYRSGGAGEEQYF. In DNA form, the CDR3 reads TGTGCCAGCAGTTACAGATCAGGGGGCGCGGGGGAAGAGCAGTACTTC.

This clone has only one observation. CDR3: CASSSSGPSFTQYF. CDR3 DNA sequence: TGTGCCAGCAGCTCCTCGGGACCTTCATTTACGCAGTATTTT. This chain uses TRBV11-2 with TRBJ2-3, with D perhaps being TRBD1 or TRBD2 (5 bases each). The CDR3 is 14 amino acids. Trimming removed 4 bases from V and 8 bases from J, with 16 bases in between. Per the germline V gene, CDR1 is SGHAT and CDR2 is FQNNGV. The complete variable domain, with remaining parts taken from reference TRBV11-2 and TRBJ2-3, reads EAGVAQSPRYKIIEKRQSVAFWCNPISGHATLYWYQQILGQGPKLLIQFQNNGVVDDSQLPKDRFSAERLKGVDSTLKIQPAKLEDSAVYLCASSSSGPSFTQYFGPGTRLTVL.